This note documents a single T cell receptor (beta chain) sequence. Its specificity is not known. Data came from immunoSEQ multiplex PCR; TCRdb stores just in-frame clones and leaves some out. In the table there are a few hundred thousand clones, 86% of which are singletons. The data were obtained in a study of cytomegalovirus exposure and HLA in healthy donors. Study overall: The approximately 720 first-cohort repertoires and the 100 to 150 validation repertoires shared the same platform, a later analysis reported.

Broader study findings: Researchers counted 180 or so TCR beta chains as cytomegalovirus-associated. In the 95 to 150 validation repertoires, under 95% of cluster scores exceeded 0, per a later analysis.

The germline CDR1 and CDR2 sequences are SGHTA and FQGTGA. V lost 5 bases to trimming and J lost 3 bases; unmatched junction nucleotides: 4. The CDR3 has 13 amino acids. It was the approximately 120-subject validation cohort, separate from the approximately 620-subject first cohort, to which the donors belonged. V usage is TRBV7-3 and J usage is TRBJ2-7; 7 bases align to TRBD1. Sequencing input: PBMCs. The receptor was derived from a woman aged 18 to 35 in good health and CMV-seronegative. This CDR3 is CASSADRDYEQYF. CDR3 sequence (DNA): TGTGCCAGCAGCGCAGACAGGGACTACGAGCAGTACTTC.